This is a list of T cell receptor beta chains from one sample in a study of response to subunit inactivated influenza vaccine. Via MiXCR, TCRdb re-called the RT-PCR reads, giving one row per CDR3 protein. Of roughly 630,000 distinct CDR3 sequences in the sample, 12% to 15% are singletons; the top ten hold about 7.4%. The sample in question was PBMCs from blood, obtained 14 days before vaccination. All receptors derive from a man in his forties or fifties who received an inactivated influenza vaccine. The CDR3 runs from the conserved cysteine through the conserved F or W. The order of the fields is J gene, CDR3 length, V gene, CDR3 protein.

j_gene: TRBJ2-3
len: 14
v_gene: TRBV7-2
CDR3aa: CASSLNYRADTQYF

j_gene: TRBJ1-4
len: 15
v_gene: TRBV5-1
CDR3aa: CASSFADRVNEKLFF

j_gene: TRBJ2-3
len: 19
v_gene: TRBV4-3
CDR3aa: CASSPPPRGASGSTDTQYF

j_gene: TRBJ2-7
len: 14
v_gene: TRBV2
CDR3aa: CASSPPGFLGEQYF

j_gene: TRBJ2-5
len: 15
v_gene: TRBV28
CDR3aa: CASSFTDRYQETQYF

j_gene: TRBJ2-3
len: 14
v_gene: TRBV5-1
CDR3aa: CASYGQPSTDTQYF

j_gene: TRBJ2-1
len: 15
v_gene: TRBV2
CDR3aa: CASRAPDRGRNEQFF

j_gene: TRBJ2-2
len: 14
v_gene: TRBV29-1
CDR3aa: CSVESSGYTGELFF

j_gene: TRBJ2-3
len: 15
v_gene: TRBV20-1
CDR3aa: CSATQGSGGSDTQYF

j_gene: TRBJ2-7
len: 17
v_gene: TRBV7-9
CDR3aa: CASGSYIRAGATYEQYF

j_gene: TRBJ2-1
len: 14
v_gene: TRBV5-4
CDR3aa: CASSYGGHYNEQFF

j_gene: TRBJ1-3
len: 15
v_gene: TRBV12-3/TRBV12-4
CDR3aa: CASSLRAGSGNTIYF